These 30 T cell receptor beta chains came from one sample sequenced in a study of early T cells in non-severe SARS-CoV-2 infection. In TCRdb, the 5' RACE reads were re-called with MiXCR into one record per CDR3 protein. This sample yields 55,000 to 75,000 distinct CDR3 sequences, of which 6.5% to 8.5% are seen a single time; 3% to 3.5% belongs to the top ten. The source material was whole blood. These receptors came from an adult who was a healthcare worker with PCR-confirmed SARS-CoV-2 infection or an uninfected control (not recorded which).

A few counts support this clonotype. The rearrangement joins TRBV5-1 to TRBJ2-3, with D maybe TRBD1 (6 bases). The CDR3 is made up of 14 amino acids. Deletions cut 9 bases from V and 0 bases from J, with 14 bases between. CDR1 and CDR2 (germline): SGHRS, YFSETQ. For the CDR3, the DNA is TGCGCCACCCATGAGGGACAAAGCACAGATACGCAGTATTTT. It yields the protein CATHEGQSTDTQYF.

This clonotype was detected ten times or more. The chain has TRBV5-8 and TRBJ1-4; D not certain. The CDR3 has 14 amino acids. Germline CDR1 and CDR2: SGHTS and YDEGEE. V was shortened by 1 base and J by 0 bases, with 4 bases between the two germline ends. The DNA of the CDR3 is TGTGCCAGCAGCTTGTACGCAACTAATGAAAAACTGTTTTTT. Translated, it gives CASSLYATNEKLFF.

In its sample, this clonotype is medium-sized (0.01 to 0.1%). V usage is TRBV7-8 and J usage is TRBJ1-3; 8 nucleotides agree with TRBD1. With V trimmed by 4 bases and J by 0 bases, 5 bases remained unmatched. The CDR3 loop spans 16 amino acids. In germline, CDR1 is SGHVS, CDR2 FQNEAQ. The CDR3 region is CASSSTGEDSGNTIYF. The CDR3 coding sequence is TGTGCCAGCAGCTCGACAGGGGAAGACTCTGGAAACACCATATATTTT.

J is TRBJ2-5 and V is TRBV28, with TRBD1 matching 8 bases. This CDR3 spans 12 amino acids. Germline V CDR1 and CDR2: MDHEN, SYDVKM. V trimming: 8 bases; J trimming: 6 bases; junction bases outside the gene matches: 5. The CDR3 is CASRTGKKTQYF. CDR3 bases: TGTGCCAGCCGGACAGGGAAGAAGACCCAGTACTTC.

This clonotype has a handful of counts. The chain recombines TRBV7-9 with TRBJ1-2; 10 nucleotides agree with TRBD1. Germline V lookup: CDR1 SEHNR, CDR2 FQNEAQ (reference sequence). The CDR3 length is 15 residues. The junction had 12 bases not matched to a gene; V was cut back by 6 bases and J by 8 bases. The CDR3, as DNA: TGTGCCAGCAGGACATACACCGGGACAGGGGACGGCTACACCTTC. Translated, it gives CASRTYTGTGDGYTF.

The J gene is TRBJ1-4, the V gene TRBV7-9; D possibly corresponds to TRBD1 (5 bases). The V end lost 4 bases, the J end lost 7 bases, and 10 bases lay between the germline ends. This CDR3 has 13 amino acids. CDR1 is SEHNR and CDR2 is FQNEAQ in the germline V gene (reference sequence). This chain's CDR3 is CASSSGTPEKLFF. The DNA of the CDR3 is TGTGCCAGCAGCTCGGGGACTCCTGAAAAACTGTTTTTT.

V usage is TRBV7-8 and J usage is TRBJ2-3; 12 bases fit TRBD2. Trimming took 4 bases from V and 4 from J; bases not matched to a gene: 6. From germline, CDR1 is SGHVS and CDR2 FQNEAQ. This CDR3 is built from 16 residues. CDR3 in amino acids: CASSSRTSGIPDTQYF. The CDR3 bases are TGTGCCAGCAGCTCACGGACTAGCGGGATTCCAGATACGCAGTATTTT.

At least ten counts were recorded for this clonotype. This chain links TRBV30 with TRBJ2-1; 10 positions match TRBD2. The CDR3 is 13 residues long. The junction had 2 bases not matched to a gene; V was cut back by 3 bases and J by 6 bases. From germline, CDR1 is GTSNPN and CDR2 SVGIG (reference sequence). The CDR3: CAWRGLASNEQFF. The CDR3 DNA sequence: TGTGCCTGGAGGGGACTAGCGTCCAATGAGCAGTTCTTC.

Ten or more counts support this clonotype. The chain carries TRBV4-1 and TRBJ2-5; D could derive from TRBD1 or TRBD2 (5 bases each). This CDR3 is built from 17 residues. V was trimmed by 0 bases and J by 1 base, leaving 15 bases between them. Germline CDR1 MGHRA, CDR2 YSYEKL. Here the CDR3 reads CASSQDSGTKLQETQYF. CDR3 bases: TGCGCCAGCAGCCAAGACTCCGGGACGAAACTCCAAGAGACCCAGTACTTC.

This clonotype was detected only a few times. This chain connects TRBV5-1 to TRBJ2-5; TRBD2 agrees at 10 bases. V shed 5 bases and J 5 bases; nucleotides not matched to a gene: 15. CDR1 and CDR2 from the germline V gene are SGHRS and YFSETQ. CDR3 size: 17 residues. The CDR3 is CASSPSSGRVESETQYF. The DNA for the CDR3 is TGCGCCAGCAGTCCGAGCAGCGGGAGGGTCGAAAGTGAGACCCAGTACTTC.

This clonotype came up a few times. The J gene is TRBJ2-5, the V gene TRBV12-3 or TRBV12-4; D is tentatively TRBD1 or TRBD2 (7 bases each). The CDR3 has 14 residues. The germline V and J ends were trimmed by 5 bases and 5 bases, with 15 bases remaining between them. CDR3 nucleotide sequence: TGTGCCAGCAGTCTGAACAGGGGAGGGGAGACCCAGTACTTC. This translates into CASSLNRGGETQYF.

This clonotype has only a few counts. V and J are TRBV27 and TRBJ2-1, with 7 bases identical to TRBD2. CDR1 and CDR2 (germline): MNHEY, SMNVEV (reference sequence). V was clipped by 7 bases and J by 0 bases; unmatched bases: 9. The CDR3 has 16 amino acids. The CDR3 protein is CASTTSPGGSYNEQFF. CDR3 nucleotides: TGTGCCAGCACCACCTCCCCGGGAGGCTCCTACAATGAGCAGTTCTTC.

This clonotype was seen more than once but under ten times. The gene calls are TRBV12-3 or TRBV12-4 and TRBJ2-5; D possibly corresponds to TRBD1 (5 bases). The CDR3 spans 12 residues. Trimming took off 6 bases at V and 4 bases at J, with 9 bases between the two ends. The CDR3 nucleotides are TGTGCCAGCAGCTCAGGGTTAGAGACCCAGTACTTC. Its protein product is CASSSGLETQYF.

This clonotype was counted between two and nine times. The chain has TRBV5-1 and TRBJ2-7; D not certain. The V end lost 0 bases, the J end lost 5 bases, and 9 bases lay between the germline ends. The CDR3 runs to 13 residues. CDR1 and CDR2 from the germline V gene are SGHRS and YFSETQ. CDR3 nucleotide sequence: TGCGCCAGCAGCTTGGTGGGTCCGGACGAGCAGTACTTC. Translating it yields CASSLVGPDEQYF.

In this sample, this clonotype turned up many times. The V and J genes are TRBV10-3 and TRBJ1-1, with a weak D call TRBD1 (5 bases). This CDR3 has 15 residues. The germline gives CDR1 ENHRY, CDR2 SYGVKD. The V end was cut by 3 bases, the J end by 5 bases, with 16 bases between. The CDR3 reads CAISDEGRGKTEAFF. DNA for the CDR3: TGTGCCATCAGTGACGAGGGAAGGGGAAAAACTGAAGCTTTCTTT.

There are a few counts of this clonotype. The chain links TRBV12-5 to TRBJ1-5, with D unresolved. The CDR3 runs 16 residues. Trimming left V 6 bases short and J 0 bases short, with 15 bases between. Germline V gene sequence: CDR1 LGHNT, CDR2 FRNRAP. As DNA, the CDR3 is TGTGCTAGTGGGGTGGCGGCAGGAGATAGCAATCAGCCCCAGCATTTT. Translating gives CASGVAAGDSNQPQHF.

The chain uses TRBV5-4 and TRBJ2-5; D might be TRBD2 (6 bases). The CDR3 contains 15 residues. Germline CDR1 reads SGHNT; CDR2 reads YYREEE (reference sequence). Deletions cut 2 bases from V and 6 bases from J, with 17 bases between. The CDR3: CASSFGGNVKKTQYF. The CDR3, as DNA: TGTGCCAGCAGCTTTGGCGGGAACGTCAAGAAGACCCAGTACTTC.

This clonotype was seen many times. The V gene is TRBV20-1, the J gene TRBJ2-5; unclear D gene. V lost 3 bases and J 7 bases, leaving 6 bases between the germline ends. This CDR3 contains 10 residues. Germline CDR1 is DFQATT and CDR2 is SNEGSKA (reference sequence). CDR3 sequence: CSASDGTQYF. CDR3 DNA: TGCAGTGCTAGTGATGGGACCCAGTACTTC.

This chain connects TRBV4-1 to TRBJ2-5; D is perhaps TRBD1 (6 bases). This CDR3 contains 14 residues. Germline V gene lookup returns CDR1 MGHRA and CDR2 YSYEKL. Trimming took off 4 bases at V and 0 bases at J, with 9 bases between the two ends. The CDR3 spells CASSRDRNQETQYF. The CDR3 DNA is TGCGCCAGCAGCCGCGACAGGAACCAAGAGACCCAGTACTTC.

This clonotype was seen ten or more times. In DNA, the CDR3 is TGTGCCAGCAGCTTGGTCGGACAGAATACTGAAGCTTTCTTT. It specifies CASSLVGQNTEAFF. The rearrangement joins TRBV13 to TRBJ1-1; weak D call: TRBD1 (6 bases). Germline CDR1 PRHDT, CDR2 FYEKMQ (reference sequence). The CDR3 length is 14 residues. V was pared by 3 bases and J by 5 bases, with 13 bases between.

There are a few counts of this clonotype. The chain has TRBV29-1 and TRBJ1-1, with D possibly TRBD1 on 6 matching bases. There are 16 residues in the CDR3. CDR1 is SQVTM and CDR2 is ANQGSEA in the germline V gene. The V end lost 0 bases, the J end lost 5 bases, and 19 bases lay between the germline ends. The CDR3 here is CSVEERGQGRKTEAFF. Here the CDR3 DNA reads TGCAGCGTTGAAGAACGGGGGCAGGGTAGGAAGACTGAAGCTTTCTTT.

This chain joins TRBV6-5 and TRBJ2-7; a possible D gene is TRBD1 (5 bases). Trimming removed 6 bases from V and 1 base from J, with 7 bases in between. The germline V gene encodes CDR1 MNHEY and CDR2 SVGAGI. This CDR3 has 12 residues. CDR3 bases: TGTGCCAGCAGACGACAGTCCTACGAGCAGTACTTC. Translating gives CASRRQSYEQYF.

This clonotype turned up a few times. The chain combines TRBV5-1 with TRBJ2-1; D is unclear. V was shortened by 4 bases and J by 6 bases, with 14 bases between the two germline ends. Germline V CDR1 and CDR2: SGHRS, YFSETQ. The CDR3 extends over 14 amino acids. For the CDR3, the DNA is TGCGCCAGCAGCCTATCCGGAGCCCCCAATGAGCAGTTCTTC. Amino acids: CASSLSGAPNEQFF.

This clonotype was seen only a few times. The gene calls are TRBV28 and TRBJ2-3; possible D gene TRBD2, 5 bases. Germline V gene sequence: CDR1 MDHEN, CDR2 SYDVKM. The CDR3 contains 14 residues. Trimming removed 3 bases from V and 4 bases from J, with 11 bases in between. The CDR3 coding sequence is TGTGCCAGCAGTTTGTCGGGGAACTCAGATACGCAGTATTTT. Encoded protein: CASSLSGNSDTQYF. The complete variable domain, with remaining parts taken from reference TRBV28 and TRBJ2-3, reads DVKVTQSSRYLVKRTGEKVFLECVQDMDHENMFWYRQDPGLGLRLIYFSYDVKMKEKGDIPEGYSVSREKKERFSLILESASTNQTSMYLCASSLSGNSDTQYFGPGTRLTVL.

The rearrangement links TRBV29-1 to TRBJ2-5; 7 bases are shared with TRBD1. CDR1 and CDR2 from the germline V gene are SQVTM and ANQGSEA. Trimming removed 0 bases from V and 4 bases from J; junction bases left unmatched: 2. This CDR3 region has 13 residues. The CDR3 nucleotides read TGCAGCGTTGAAGATCCAGGGGGAGAGACCCAGTACTTC. Translation: CSVEDPGGETQYF.

The chain employs TRBV7-9 and TRBJ1-2; D unclear. Trimming pared 5 bases from V and 0 bases from J, leaving 13 bases between. CDR3 length: 15 residues. CDR1 is SEHNR, CDR2 FQNEAQ, per germline (reference sequence). CDR3 in amino acids: CASSDSRATNYGYTF. The CDR3 nucleotides read TGTGCCAGCAGCGACTCGAGGGCTACTAACTATGGCTACACCTTC.

V is TRBV29-1 and J is TRBJ2-3; D gene ambiguous. V was cut by 2 bases and J by 3 bases, with 6 bases left in between. CDR3 size: 12 residues. CDR1 and CDR2 from the germline V gene are SQVTM and ANQGSEA. CDR3 in amino acids: CSVESGTDTQYF. The DNA of the CDR3 is TGCAGCGTTGAATCTGGAACAGATACGCAGTATTTT.

The table lists this clonotype with a few counts. This sequence joins TRBV30 and TRBJ1-1; D is possibly TRBD1 (5 bases). The V end lost 0 bases, the J end lost 4 bases, and 18 bases lay between the germline ends. The CDR3 length is 16 residues. Germline assignment: CDR1 GTSNPN and CDR2 SVGIG (reference sequence). CDR3 nucleotide sequence: TGTGCCTGGAGTGTACGTCTCGGGGCCTTGGGCACTGAAGCTTTCTTT. Its protein is CAWSVRLGALGTEAFF.

This clonotype has a count of ten or more. The rearrangement joins TRBV5-1 to TRBJ2-1; tentative D call: TRBD1 (5 bases). CDR3 length: 15 amino acids. Per the germline V gene, CDR1 is SGHRS and CDR2 is YFSETQ. V lost 3 bases to trimming and J lost 0 bases, with 10 bases between them. The CDR3 DNA is TGCGCCAGCAGCTGGGGCTGGTCCTCCTACAATGAGCAGTTCTTC. It is translated as CASSWGWSSYNEQFF.

This clonotype was detected many times. The chain joins TRBV10-3 to TRBJ2-1; D possibly uses TRBD1 or TRBD2 (5 bases each). Germline V lookup: CDR1 ENHRY, CDR2 SYGVKD. Trimming pared 3 bases from V and 8 bases from J, leaving 17 bases between. This CDR3 has 15 residues. This CDR3 reads CAISDFSVGDDEQFF. In DNA, the CDR3 is TGTGCCATCAGTGACTTTTCGGTCGGGGACGATGAGCAGTTCTTC.